This TCR beta chain was sequenced during a study of beta chain features in type 1 diabetes. Every isolated RNA sample was fully reverse transcribed, so sequencing captured expressed TCRB transcripts. Mean read depth for naive, central memory and regulatory T cell samples was 3.5 million to 4.5 million reads. Only in-frame clones appear in the TCRdb table, and some are missing; sequencing was by immunoSEQ multiplex PCR. The sample includes approximately 150,000 clones, around 63% seen only once; the top ten take approximately 0.09%. A word on this clone: The target antigen is unknown.

Notes on the study in general: For Type 1 diabetes patients, all four CD4+ subsets carried TCRB CDR3s that were moderately but significantly shorter.

The source of this sequence is a young man with type 1 diabetes. The source material was naive CD4+ T cells from blood.

CDR3 sequence reads: CAWSGGQGNTEAFF. The CDR3 DNA reads TGTGCCTGGAGTGGGGGACAGGGGAACACTGAAGCTTTCTTT. The rearrangement joins TRBV30 to TRBJ1-1, with 9 positions matching TRBD1. This CDR3 has 14 amino acids. Germline V gives CDR1 GTSNPN, CDR2 SVGIG (reference sequence). V shed 1 base and J 1 base; nucleotides not matched to a gene: 1.